The subject of this entry is one TCR beta chain. It may be a read error: a sequence one base away is much more abundant. The CDR3 regions of TCR beta were amplified from RNA transcripts. Using the HTBI primer set, a first-round RT-PCR was run on the TCR CDR3. MiXCR, applied by TCRdb to the multiplex PCR reads, yields one record per CDR3 protein. The sample holds more than 500,000 distinct CDR3 sequences, around 16% seen once. This sample was taken from a study of T cells in Graves' hyperthyroidism and ophthalmopathy. Germline CDR1 reads SQVTM; CDR2 reads ANQGSEA. The CDR3 extends over 14 amino acids. Sequenced: blood. The sequence derives from a woman under 40 with Graves' ophthalmopathy. The chain is built from TRBV29-1 and TRBJ2-7, with TRBD2 matching over 8 bases. The end of the DNA is better explained by TRBJ2-1, so the J call may be wrong. This CDR3 is CSVDIAGHPYEQFF. The CDR3 region has the DNA TGCAGCGTTGACATAGCGGGACACCCCTACGAGCAGTTCTTC.